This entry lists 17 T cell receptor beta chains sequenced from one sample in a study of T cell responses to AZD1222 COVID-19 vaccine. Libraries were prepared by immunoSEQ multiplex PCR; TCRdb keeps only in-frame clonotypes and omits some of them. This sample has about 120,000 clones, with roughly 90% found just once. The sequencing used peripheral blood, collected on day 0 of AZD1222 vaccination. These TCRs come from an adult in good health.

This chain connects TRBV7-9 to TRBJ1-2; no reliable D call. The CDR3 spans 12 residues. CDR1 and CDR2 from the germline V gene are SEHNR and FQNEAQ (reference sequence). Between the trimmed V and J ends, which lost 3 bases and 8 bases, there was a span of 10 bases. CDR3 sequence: CASSFGEEGYTF. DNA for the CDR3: TGTGCCAGCAGCTTTGGGGAGGAGGGCTACACCTTC. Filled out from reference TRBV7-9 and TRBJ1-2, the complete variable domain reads DTGVSQNPRHKITKRGQNVTFRCDPISEHNRLYWYRQTLGQGPEFLTYFQNEAQLEKSRLLSDRFSAERPKGSFSTLEIQRTEQGDSAMYLCASSFGEEGYTFGSGTRLTVV.

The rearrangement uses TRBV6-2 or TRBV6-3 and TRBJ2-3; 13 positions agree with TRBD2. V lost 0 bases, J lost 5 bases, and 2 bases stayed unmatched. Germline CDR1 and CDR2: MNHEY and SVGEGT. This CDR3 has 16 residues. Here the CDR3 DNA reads TGTGCCAGCAGTTACTCTGGACTAGCGGGAGAAGATACGCAGTATTTT. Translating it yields CASSYSGLAGEDTQYF.

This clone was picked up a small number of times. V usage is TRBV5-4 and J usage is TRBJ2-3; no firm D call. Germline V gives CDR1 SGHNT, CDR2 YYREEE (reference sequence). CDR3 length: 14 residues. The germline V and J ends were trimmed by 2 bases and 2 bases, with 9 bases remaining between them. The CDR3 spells CASSFTPTTDTQYF. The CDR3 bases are TGTGCCAGCAGCTTCACACCTACCACAGATACGCAGTATTTT. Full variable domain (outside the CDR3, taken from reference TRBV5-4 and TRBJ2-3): ETGVTQSPTHLIKTRGQQVTLRCSSQSGHNTVSWYQQALGQGPQFIFQYYREEENGRGNFPPRFSGLQFPNYSSELNVNALELDDSALYLCASSFTPTTDTQYFGPGTRLTVL.

The CDR3: CASSEEIGYSTEAFF. CDR3 sequence (DNA): TGTGCCAGCAGTGAAGAAATAGGGTACAGCACTGAAGCTTTCTTT. The chain carries TRBV6-1 and TRBJ1-1; D not certain. Germline assignment: CDR1 MNHNS and CDR2 SASEGT. This CDR3 region has 15 residues. The ends were cut back, 1 base at V and 4 bases at J, with 13 bases in the middle.

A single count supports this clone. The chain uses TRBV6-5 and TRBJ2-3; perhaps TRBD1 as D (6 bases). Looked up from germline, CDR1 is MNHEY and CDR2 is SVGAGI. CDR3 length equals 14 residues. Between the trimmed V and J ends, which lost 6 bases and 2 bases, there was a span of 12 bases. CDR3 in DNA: TGTGCCAGCAGACGGACAGCCAACACAGATACGCAGTATTTT. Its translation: CASRRTANTDTQYF.

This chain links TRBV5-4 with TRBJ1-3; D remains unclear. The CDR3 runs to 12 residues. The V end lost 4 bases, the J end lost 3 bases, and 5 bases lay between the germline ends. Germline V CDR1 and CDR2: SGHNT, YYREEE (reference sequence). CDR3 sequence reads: CASSKYGNTIYF. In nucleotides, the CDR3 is TGTGCCAGCAGCAAGTATGGAAACACCATATATTTT.

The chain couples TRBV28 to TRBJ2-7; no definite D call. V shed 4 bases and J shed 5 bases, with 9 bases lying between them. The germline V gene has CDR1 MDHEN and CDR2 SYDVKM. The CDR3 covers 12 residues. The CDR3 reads CASSSSIHEQYF. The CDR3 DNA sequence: TGTGCCAGCAGTTCTTCTATCCACGAGCAGTACTTC.

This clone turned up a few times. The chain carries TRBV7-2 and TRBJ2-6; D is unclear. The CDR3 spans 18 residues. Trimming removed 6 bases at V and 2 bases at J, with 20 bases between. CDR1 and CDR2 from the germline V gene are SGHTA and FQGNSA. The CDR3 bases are TGTGCCAGCAGAACTCAAAGGGAAAGGGCTCCTGGGGCCAACGTCCTGACTTTC. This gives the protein CASRTQRERAPGANVLTF.

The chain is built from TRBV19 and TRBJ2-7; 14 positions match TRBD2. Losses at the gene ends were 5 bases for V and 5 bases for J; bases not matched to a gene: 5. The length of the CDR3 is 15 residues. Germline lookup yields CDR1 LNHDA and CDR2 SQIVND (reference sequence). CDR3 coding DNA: TGTGCCAGTAGTCAATCGGGACTAGCGGGAGACGAGCAGTACTTC. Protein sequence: CASSQSGLAGDEQYF.

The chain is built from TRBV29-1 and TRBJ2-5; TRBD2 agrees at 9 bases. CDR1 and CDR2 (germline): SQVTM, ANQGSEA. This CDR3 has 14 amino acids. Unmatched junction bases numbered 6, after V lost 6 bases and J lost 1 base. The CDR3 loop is CSVTRGGAQETQYF. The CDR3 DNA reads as TGCAGCGTAACGCGGGGGGGGGCCCAAGAGACCCAGTACTTC.

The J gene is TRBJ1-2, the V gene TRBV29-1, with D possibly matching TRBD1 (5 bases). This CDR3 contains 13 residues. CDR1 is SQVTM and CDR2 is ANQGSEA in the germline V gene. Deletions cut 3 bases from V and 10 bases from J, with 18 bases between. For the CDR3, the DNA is TGCAGCGTTGAGGTCGAGGGGACGGAGACCTACACCTTC. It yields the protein CSVEVEGTETYTF.

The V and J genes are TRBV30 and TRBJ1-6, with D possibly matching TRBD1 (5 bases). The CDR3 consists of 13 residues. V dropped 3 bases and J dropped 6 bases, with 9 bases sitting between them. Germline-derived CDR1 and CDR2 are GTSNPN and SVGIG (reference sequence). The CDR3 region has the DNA TGTGCCTGGAGCAAGGGACGTAATTCACCCCTCCACTTT. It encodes CAWSKGRNSPLHF.

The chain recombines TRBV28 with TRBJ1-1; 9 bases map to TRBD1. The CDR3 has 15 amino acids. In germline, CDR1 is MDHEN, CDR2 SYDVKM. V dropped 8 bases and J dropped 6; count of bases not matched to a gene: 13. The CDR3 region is CASSMGGTGSSEAFF. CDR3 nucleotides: TGTGCCAGCTCCATGGGCGGGACAGGGAGTTCTGAAGCTTTCTTT.

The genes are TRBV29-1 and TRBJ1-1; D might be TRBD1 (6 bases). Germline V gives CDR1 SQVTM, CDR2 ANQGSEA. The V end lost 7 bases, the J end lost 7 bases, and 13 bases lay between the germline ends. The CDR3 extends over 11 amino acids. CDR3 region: CSGSRGGEAFF. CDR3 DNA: TGCAGCGGGAGCAGGGGTGGTGAAGCTTTCTTT.

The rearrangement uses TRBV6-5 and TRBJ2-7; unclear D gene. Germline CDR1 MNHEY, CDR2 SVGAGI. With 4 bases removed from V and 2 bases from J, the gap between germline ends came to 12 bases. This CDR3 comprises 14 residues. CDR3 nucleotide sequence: TGTGCCAGCAGTTCCCTAGAACGAGCCTACGAGCAGTACTTC. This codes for CASSSLERAYEQYF.

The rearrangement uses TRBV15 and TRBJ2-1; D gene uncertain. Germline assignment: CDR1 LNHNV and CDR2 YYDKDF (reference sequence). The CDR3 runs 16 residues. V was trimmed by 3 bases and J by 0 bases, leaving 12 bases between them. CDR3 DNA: TGTGCCACCAGCAGCAAGGGATCGAGCTCCTACAATGAGCAGTTCTTC. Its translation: CATSSKGSSSYNEQFF.

This CDR3 reads CASSLTGVDNEKLFF. DNA for the CDR3: TGTGCCAGCAGCTTGACCGGGGTGGATAATGAAAAACTGTTTTTT. V gene TRBV5-4 combines with J gene TRBJ1-4; the D is unclear. Trimming took off 1 base at V and 4 bases at J, with 11 bases between the two ends. The germline gives CDR1 SGHNT, CDR2 YYREEE (reference sequence). This CDR3 has 15 amino acids.